This T cell receptor beta chain was identified in a study of T cell responses to AZD1222 COVID-19 vaccine. Sequenced by immunoSEQ multiplex PCR; TCRdb stores in-frame clones only, minus some. The sample lists around 87,000 clones; approximately 90% were seen once. Whole-study findings and limits: No day 14 peak samples; only post-peak repertoires were characterized. Most donors were white British, females outnumbered males, and clonal diversity was possibly underestimated.

Trimming left V 5 bases short and J 0 bases short, with 14 bases between. The CDR3 runs 15 residues. CDR1 MNHNY and CDR2 SVGAGI come from the germline V gene (reference sequence). About this clone itself: Its antigen is unidentified.

Sequencing used peripheral blood, obtained on day 0 of AZD1222 vaccination. V gene TRBV6-6 combines with J gene TRBJ2-7; tentatively, D is TRBD1 (5 bases). The clonotype comes from an adult in good health. CDR3 bases: TGTGCCAGCAGTATCCAGGGATTCAGCTCCTACGAGCAGTACTTC. This translates into CASSIQGFSSYEQYF.